Below are 32 T cell receptor beta chains sequenced from a single sample in a study of control samples from healthy donors and cancer patients. The assay was immunoSEQ multiplex PCR, and TCRdb's table has in-frame clones only and misses some. The sample yields about 160,000 clones, 80% to 90% seen once. Sequencing was carried out using blood. The receptors originated from a young man in good health.

This chain connects TRBV6-4 to TRBJ1-5, with D uncertain. V lost 0 bases and J 1 base, leaving 16 bases between the germline ends. Germline CDR1 is MRHNA and CDR2 is SNTAGT. This CDR3 is built from 18 residues. In DNA form, the CDR3 reads TGTGCCAGCAGTGACTCGACGCTGACAACGGTAAGCAATCAGCCCCAGCATTTT. Amino acids: CASSDSTLTTVSNQPQHF.

V gene TRBV5-1 combines with J gene TRBJ2-1; D remains ambiguous. The CDR3 runs 12 residues. The germline V gene has CDR1 SGHRS and CDR2 YFSETQ. V was pared by 0 bases and J by 7 bases, with 5 bases between. For the CDR3, the DNA is TGCGCCAGCAGCTTGGGGGGAAATGAGCAGTTCTTC. Translating it yields CASSLGGNEQFF.

J is TRBJ1-1 and V is TRBV6-5; no firm D call. Trimming cost V 8 bases and J 11 bases, with 18 bases left between them. The length of the CDR3 is 12 residues. Germline V gene data show CDR1 as MNHEY and CDR2 as SVGAGI. The CDR3 here is CASGLNGFMAFF. The DNA of the CDR3 is TGTGCCAGCGGACTAAACGGGTTTATGGCTTTCTTT.

The gene calls are TRBV28 and TRBJ2-7; D might be TRBD1 (5 bases). The V and J ends lost 5 bases and 6 bases respectively, with 11 bases between them. The V gene's germline CDR1 is MDHEN and CDR2 SYDVKM. This CDR3 has 12 amino acids. The CDR3: CASSVRAGEQYF. The DNA for the CDR3 is TGTGCCAGCAGTGTCAGGGCTGGCGAGCAGTACTTC.

The rearrangement joins TRBV2 to TRBJ1-3; D may be TRBD1 (5 bases). The germline V gene has CDR1 SNHLY and CDR2 FYNNEI. V gave up 5 bases and J gave up 5 bases, with 13 bases separating them. The CDR3 extends over 14 amino acids. This CDR3 is CASSLQVGRNTIYF. The CDR3, as DNA: TGTGCCAGCAGTTTACAGGTCGGTCGAAACACCATATATTTT.

V is TRBV18 and J is TRBJ2-1; TRBD2 aligns across 11 bases. Germline V gene lookup returns CDR1 KGHSH and CDR2 LQKENI. Unmatched junction bases numbered 10, after V lost 6 bases and J lost 3 bases. This CDR3 has 17 residues. The CDR3 nucleotides read TGTGCCAGCTCGTCTGGCGGGGGACTAGCGGACTACAATGAGCAGTTCTTC. This gives the protein CASSSGGGLADYNEQFF.

The rearrangement links TRBV9 to TRBJ1-3, with D hard to call. This CDR3 contains 14 residues. Deletions cut 3 bases from V and 0 bases from J, with 7 bases between. Germline loops: CDR1 SGDLS, CDR2 YYNGEE. The CDR3 region has the DNA TGTGCCAGCAGCGCATCGGGCTCTGGAAACACCATATATTTT. The encoded protein is CASSASGSGNTIYF. Looking up the rest from reference TRBV9 and TRBJ1-3 gives the full variable domain: DSGVTQTPKHLITATGQRVTLRCSPRSGDLSVYWYQQSLDQGLQFLIQYYNGEERAKGNILERFSAQQFPDLHSELNLSSLELGDSALYFCASSASGSGNTIYFGEGSWLTVV.

CDR3 amino acids: CASSQSSDEQYF. CDR3 DNA: TGTGCCAGCAGCCAAAGCAGCGACGAGCAGTACTTC. This chain joins TRBV9 and TRBJ2-7; D gene unclear. CDR3 length equals 12 residues. Germline lookup yields CDR1 SGDLS and CDR2 YYNGEE. Trimming took 4 bases from V and 5 from J, leaving 10 bases between them.

This chain connects TRBV7-8 to TRBJ1-5; D not certain. V shed 2 bases and J shed 0 bases, with 11 bases lying between them. CDR1 is SGHVS and CDR2 is FQNEAQ in the germline V gene. CDR3 length: 16 residues. CDR3 region: CASSLHNRDSNQPQHF. The DNA of the CDR3 is TGTGCCAGCAGCTTACATAATAGGGATAGCAATCAGCCCCAGCATTTT.

The V gene is TRBV28, the J gene TRBJ1-1; TRBD1 might be the D (6 bases). CDR1 is MDHEN, CDR2 SYDVKM, per germline. This CDR3 contains 14 residues. Trimming removed 6 bases at V and 0 bases at J, with 11 bases between. CDR3 sequence: CASRAGQLNTEAFF. In DNA form, the CDR3 reads TGTGCCAGCAGAGCAGGACAGCTGAACACTGAAGCTTTCTTT.

This clone was seen only once. The CDR3 nucleotides are TGCGCCAGCAGCGTCTGTTTAACAGTTATTAAACCCTACGAGCAGTACTTC. It translates to CASSVCLTVIKPYEQYF. The chain joins TRBV10-1 to TRBJ2-7; D not certain. V dropped 6 bases and J dropped 2 bases, with 23 bases sitting between them. This CDR3 comprises 17 residues. In germline, CDR1 is WNHNN, CDR2 SYGVQD (reference sequence).

The chain combines TRBV4-3 with TRBJ2-2; possibly TRBD1 for D (6 bases). CDR3 length: 15 residues. The germline gives CDR1 LGHNA, CDR2 YSLEER. Between the trimmed V and J ends, which lost 4 bases and 4 bases, there was a span of 13 bases. Written as DNA, the CDR3 is TGCGCCAGCAGCCTCTTCCAGGGGTCCACCGGGGAGCTGTTTTTT. Its translation: CASSLFQGSTGELFF.

The V call is TRBV2, the J call TRBJ2-2; maybe TRBD2 (5 bases). Germline loops: CDR1 SNHLY, CDR2 FYNNEI. The germline V and J ends were trimmed by 6 bases and 8 bases, with 19 bases remaining between them. This CDR3 comprises 15 residues. In nucleotides, the CDR3 is TGTGCCAGCAGCGCCGCTCGAGAGGGCCTTGGGGAGCTGTTTTTT. Its translation: CASSAAREGLGELFF.

The chain combines TRBV14 with TRBJ1-1, with 7 nucleotides matching TRBD1. The CDR3 contains 15 residues. CDR1 and CDR2 from the germline V gene are SGHDN and FVKESK. Unmatched junction bases numbered 9, after V lost 2 bases and J lost 6 bases. In DNA, the CDR3 is TGTGCCAGCAGCCAATTCGCAGGGGGATTTTCTGAAGCTTTCTTT. Residues: CASSQFAGGFSEAFF.

This clone occurred once. This rearrangement joins TRBV6-5 to TRBJ2-3; D is uncertain. This CDR3 spans 14 amino acids. V lost 2 bases to trimming and J lost 0 bases, with 6 bases between them. Germline V gene data show CDR1 as MNHEY and CDR2 as SVGAGI. CDR3 sequence reads: CASSYADSTDTQYF. The CDR3 DNA reads TGTGCCAGCAGTTACGCAGACAGCACAGATACGCAGTATTTT.

V usage is TRBV19 and J usage is TRBJ1-5, with D possibly TRBD1 on 5 matching bases. V lost 5 bases, J lost 8 bases, and 16 bases lay in between. The CDR3 loop spans 14 amino acids. Per the germline V gene, CDR1 is LNHDA and CDR2 is SQIVND (reference sequence). The CDR3: CASSQGRPKEPQHF. CDR3 nucleotides: TGTGCCAGTAGTCAGGGCCGCCCAAAAGAGCCCCAGCATTTT.

The chain is built from TRBV3-1 (or the pseudogene TRBV3-2) and TRBJ1-1; D is ambiguous. V gave up 3 bases and J gave up 1 base, with 15 bases separating them. Per the germline V gene, CDR1 is LGHDT and CDR2 is YNNKEL (reference sequence). The length of the CDR3 is 16 residues. The CDR3 DNA reads as TGTGCCAGCAGCCAGACCGCCAGGAGTAGGAACACTGAAGCTTTCTTT. Translation: CASSQTARSRNTEAFF.

The chain carries TRBV15 and TRBJ2-1; D remains unclear. The germline V gene has CDR1 LNHNV and CDR2 YYDKDF (reference sequence). The CDR3 extends over 19 amino acids. With 2 bases removed from V and 0 bases from J, the gap between germline ends came to 20 bases. Here the CDR3 DNA reads TGTGCCACCAGCAGATCCCGGAATATAGGCCTCAGCTCCTACAATGAGCAGTTCTTC. Amino acid sequence: CATSRSRNIGLSSYNEQFF.

The V call is TRBV7-9, the J call TRBJ2-1, with TRBD2 matching over 10 bases. CDR3 length: 16 residues. Germline V gene lookup returns CDR1 SEHNR and CDR2 FQNEAQ (reference sequence). Unmatched junction bases numbered 5, after V lost 0 bases and J lost 6 bases. The DNA for the CDR3 is TGTGCCAGCAGCTTAGCAGGGCTAGCGGGGGTCAATGAGCAGTTCTTC. Translation gives CASSLAGLAGVNEQFF.

This clone was detected only a few times. This chain connects TRBV13 to TRBJ1-6, with 9 bases that match TRBD1. Germline V gives CDR1 PRHDT, CDR2 FYEKMQ (reference sequence). V lost 5 bases and J lost 9; bases outside the gene matches: 8. The CDR3 sequence is 15 residues long. The CDR3 DNA reads TGTGCCAGCAGCCGGGCGGACAGGGGAGGTTCACCCCTCCACTTT. This sequence encodes CASSRADRGGSPLHF.

The CDR3, as DNA: TGTGCCAGCAGGAGAGAATCCGGGCCCCAGCATTTT. Protein sequence: CASRRESGPQHF. The chain has TRBV5-4 and TRBJ1-5, with unresolved D. There are 12 residues in the CDR3. Germline CDR1 reads SGHNT; CDR2 reads YYREEE (reference sequence). Deletions cut 5 bases from V and 9 bases from J, with 12 bases between.

The CDR3 here is CASSELEGNSGQPQHF. The CDR3 coding sequence is TGTGCCAGCAGTGAACTAGAGGGGAATTCTGGTCAGCCCCAGCATTTT. This sequence joins TRBV2 and TRBJ1-5, with D possibly TRBD1 on 5 matching bases. This CDR3 has 16 residues. V dropped 2 bases and J dropped 6 bases, with 17 bases sitting between them. CDR1 is SNHLY, CDR2 FYNNEI, per germline.

This clone appeared a few times. Here the CDR3 reads CASSLSSGGGRVTQYF. CDR3 bases: TGTGCCAGCAGTTTGTCCTCCGGGGGGGGGCGAGTGACCCAGTACTTC. The chain couples TRBV27 to TRBJ2-5, with TRBD2 matching over 8 bases. J was trimmed by 7 bases and V by 3 bases; bases with no gene match: 13. CDR1 and CDR2 (germline): MNHEY, SMNVEV (reference sequence). This CDR3 region has 16 residues.

This sequence joins TRBV19 and TRBJ1-5; D uncertain. This CDR3 has 16 amino acids. The germline V gene encodes CDR1 LNHDA and CDR2 SQIVND (reference sequence). V lost 6 bases and J 0 bases, leaving 15 bases between the germline ends. CDR3 in amino acids: CASSYGWVYSNQPQHF. The CDR3 bases are TGTGCCAGTAGCTATGGATGGGTGTATAGCAATCAGCCCCAGCATTTT.

With respect to this clone: Germline and junction disagree at one end, which may indicate a read error. The CDR3 coding sequence is TGTGCCAGTAGTCCATCCGGGACACCCCTGGGTTTT. Translated: CASSPSGTPLGF. The chain joins TRBV19 to TRBJ2-3; D might be TRBD1 (6 bases). Germline assignment: CDR1 LNHDA and CDR2 SQIVND (reference sequence). The CDR3 length is 12 residues.

This sequence joins TRBV6-5 and TRBJ1-1; D is possibly TRBD1 (5 bases). V lost 2 bases and J lost 10, with 17 bases in between. The CDR3 length is 14 residues. The germline V gene encodes CDR1 MNHEY and CDR2 SVGAGI. CDR3 loop: CASSYGGLYSVAFF. In DNA form, the CDR3 reads TGTGCCAGCAGTTACGGGGGACTCTATAGCGTAGCTTTCTTT.

The chain recombines TRBV4-1 with TRBJ1-1; 7 bases line up with TRBD1. There are 17 residues in the CDR3. With V trimmed by 0 bases and J by 5 bases, 12 bases remained unmatched. Germline values: CDR1 MGHRA, CDR2 YSYEKL. CDR3 amino acids: CASSQDRGQLFRTEAFF. The CDR3 nucleotides read TGCGCCAGCAGCCAAGATAGGGGACAGCTATTTAGAACTGAAGCTTTCTTT.

The CDR3 nucleotides are TGTGCCAGCAGCTCACCGGGACTGCGAATCTATGGCTACACCTTC. Translation: CASSSPGLRIYGYTF. V usage is TRBV7-2 and J usage is TRBJ1-2, with D maybe TRBD1 (5 bases). The CDR3 totals 15 residues. Trimming shortened V by 4 bases and J by 4 bases, and 16 bases separated the two germline ends. The germline gives CDR1 SGHTA, CDR2 FQGNSA. The full variable domain, in which reference TRBV7-2 and TRBJ1-2 provide the parts outside the CDR3, is GAGVSQSPSNKVTEKGKDVELRCDPISGHTALYWYRQSLGQGLEFLIYFQGNSAPDKSGLPSDRFSAERTGGSVSTLTIQRTQQEDSAVYLCASSSPGLRIYGYTFGSGTRLTVV.

The genes are TRBV6-5 and TRBJ2-7; possibly TRBD2 for D (6 bases). Germline V CDR1 and CDR2: MNHEY, SVGAGI. Deletions cut 0 bases from V and 7 bases from J, with 7 bases between. The length of the CDR3 is 12 residues. The CDR3 sequence: CASSYSRGEQYF. Here the CDR3 DNA reads TGTGCCAGCAGTTACTCCCGGGGGGAGCAGTACTTC.

Comments on this clone: At the DNA level, this CDR3 is encoded by other sequences in the same sample as well. This chain connects TRBV11-3 to TRBJ2-3, with no clear D. Germline CDR1 reads SGHNT; CDR2 reads YENEEA. The CDR3 runs 12 residues. With 3 bases removed from V and 4 bases from J, the gap between germline ends came to 5 bases. The CDR3 reads CASSLGADTQYF. The CDR3 DNA reads TGTGCCAGCAGCTTGGGCGCAGATACGCAGTATTTT.

The chain combines TRBV19 with TRBJ1-5; 7 bases are shared with TRBD1. Trimming at V came to 6 bases and at J to 3 bases, leaving 8 bases not matched to a gene. The germline CDR1 and CDR2 sequences are LNHDA and SQIVND (reference sequence). CDR3 length: 15 amino acids. The CDR3 coding sequence is TGTGCCAGTAGGAGGAGGGGACAGATCAATCAGCCCCAGCATTTT. This gives the protein CASRRRGQINQPQHF.

This chain connects TRBV5-4 to TRBJ2-2; 9 bases match TRBD1. Germline loops: CDR1 SGHNT, CDR2 YYREEE (reference sequence). The CDR3 covers 17 residues. The J segment lost 4 bases and the V segment lost 4 bases, leaving 11 bases of the junction unmatched. Written as DNA, the CDR3 is TGTGCCAGCAGCGCCTCCCCACAGGGGGCGGGCACCGGGGAGCTGTTTTTT. Protein sequence: CASSASPQGAGTGELFF.